Listed below are T cell receptor beta chains from one sample, sequenced in a study of identical twins. MiXCR, run by TCRdb on the 5' RACE reads, gives a single entry per CDR3 protein. The sample shows hundreds of thousands of distinct CDR3 sequences, over 8.5% of them seen only once. The same data also went into a second study, on yellow fever vaccine responses in identical twins.

The source material was PBMCs. The receptors derive from a woman aged 18-30 years in good health. CDR3s include the opening cysteine and the closing phenylalanine or tryptophan. D genes are given only for firm matches. Expanded clones get a size class; other rows say once, few or many, or leave the size out.

.	TRBV5-6	TRBJ2-7	.	TGTGCCAGCAGCTTAGTTCATGGGGAGCAGTACTTC	CASSLVHGEQYF
.	TRBV29-1	TRBJ1-1	TRBD1	TGCAGCGTCACCCCAGGGACAGGGAGTCCTGAAGCTTTCTTT	CSVTPGTGSPEAFF
few	TRBV6-2/TRBV6-3	TRBJ2-2	TRBD2	TGTGCCAGCAGTTCCACCAACGGGACTAGCGGGAGGCTTGTCGGGGAGCTGTTTTTT	CASSSTNGTSGRLVGELFF
.	TRBV10-1	TRBJ2-1	TRBD2	TGCGCCAGCACAGGGACTAGCGGGAGGGTCGATGAGCAGTTCTTC	CASTGTSGRVDEQFF
many	TRBV7-9	TRBJ2-7	.	TGTGCCAGCAGCCCAGACTTCTACGAGCAGTACTTC	CASSPDFYEQYF
.	TRBV20-1	TRBJ2-3	.	TGCAGTGCTTACAATGACGGGAGTCTCTACCGGGATACGCAGTATTTT	CSAYNDGSLYRDTQYF
few	TRBV7-9	TRBJ2-7	.	TGTGCCAGCAGGGACAGTCTACCAAACCGTTACGAGCAGTACTTC	CASRDSLPNRYEQYF
few	TRBV20-1	TRBJ2-7	.	TGCAGTGCTCGTAATAGCTCCTACGAGCAGTACTTC	CSARNSSYEQYF
many	TRBV7-2	TRBJ2-7	TRBD2	TGTGCCAGCAGCACGGTAGCGGGCTACGAGCAGTACTTC	CASSTVAGYEQYF
few	TRBV3-1	TRBJ2-1	.	TGTGCCAGCAGCCAAGATTCTCCCCGCTCCTACAATGAGCAGTTCTTC	CASSQDSPRSYNEQFF
.	TRBV28	TRBJ2-3	.	TGTGCCAGCATGGAGGAACCCACAGATACGCAGTATTTT	CASMEEPTDTQYF
few	TRBV5-5	TRBJ2-7	TRBD1	TGTGCCAGCAGCTTCGGGTACGACAGGGGGTACTACGAGCAGTACTTC	CASSFGYDRGYYEQYF
few	TRBV7-9	TRBJ1-2	.	TGTGCCAGCAGAAGAGGGACGGCCGAGTATGGCTACACCTTC	CASRRGTAEYGYTF
many	TRBV3-1	TRBJ2-3	TRBD1	TGTGCCAGCAGCCAAGTCGCCCTCGGGGACAGGCCATTCACAGATACGCAGTATTTT	CASSQVALGDRPFTDTQYF
.	TRBV12-3/TRBV12-4	TRBJ2-7	TRBD1	TGTGCCAGCAGTTTCGACAGGGTAGGGTACGAGCAGTACTTC	CASSFDRVGYEQYF
.	TRBV29-1	TRBJ1-2	.	TGCAGCGTTGAAGACTACGGGGGGCTTAACTATGGCTACACCTTC	CSVEDYGGLNYGYTF
.	TRBV5-1	TRBJ2-2	.	TGCGCCAGCAGCTCCCCAAGGACAGAGCCGAACACCGGGGAGCTGTTTTTT	CASSSPRTEPNTGELFF
few	TRBV9	TRBJ2-1	TRBD2	TGTGCCAGCAGCGACACCTCTAGCGGGGGGGTTTACAATGAGCAGTTCTTC	CASSDTSSGGVYNEQFF
few	TRBV7-2	TRBJ2-1	.	TGTGCCAGCAGCCTCTTTTCGTCTCGTCGGGACAATGAGCAGTTCTTC	CASSLFSSRRDNEQFF
few	TRBV29-1	TRBJ2-7	.	TGCAGCGTTGAAGCCGGGAGTCCCTACGAGCAGTACTTC	CSVEAGSPYEQYF
many	TRBV24-1	TRBJ2-4	TRBD1	TGTGCCACCAAAAAAATAATCGACAGGGGGGTAGCCAAAAACATTCAGTACTTC	CATKKIIDRGVAKNIQYF
.	TRBV2	TRBJ1-5	TRBD1	TGTGCCAGCAGTGGGGACAGCCTCTCCAATCAGCCCCAGCATTTT	CASSGDSLSNQPQHF
.	TRBV20-1	TRBJ2-2	.	TGCAGTGCTAGACCCCTGGGCTACACCGGGGAGCTGTTTTTT	CSARPLGYTGELFF
few	TRBV28	TRBJ1-3	TRBD1	TGTGCCAGCAGGAAACAGGGGGCTTCTGGAAACACCATATATTTT	CASRKQGASGNTIYF
many	TRBV12-3/TRBV12-4	TRBJ1-3	TRBD1	TGTGCCAGCAGTGGACAGGACTCTGGAAACACCATATATTTT	CASSGQDSGNTIYF
.	TRBV18	TRBJ2-3	TRBD1	TGTGCCAGCTCACCCCGGACAGGGTTGGCAGATACGCAGTATTTT	CASSPRTGLADTQYF
few	TRBV7-9	TRBJ1-1	.	TGTGCCAGCAGCTTAATCTCAGGGATAGCTGAAGCTTTCTTT	CASSLISGIAEAFF
.	TRBV11-2	TRBJ2-3	TRBD2	TGTGCCAGCAGCTTAGTTCCTGCGGGGACTAGCGGGGCCCCTAGCACAGATACGCAGTATTTT	CASSLVPAGTSGAPSTDTQYF
few	TRBV9	TRBJ1-2	TRBD1	TGTGCCAGCACCGTGGGACAGGGTGCTAACTATGGCTACACCTTC	CASTVGQGANYGYTF
.	TRBV30	TRBJ2-1	.	TGTGCCTGGGGTTCCGGTGACCACAATGAGCAGTTCTTC	CAWGSGDHNEQFF
.	TRBV27	TRBJ2-5	TRBD1	TGTGCCAGCAGGCCTCTAGGGACAGGGGCAGGAGAGACCCAGTACTTC	CASRPLGTGAGETQYF
.	TRBV7-6	TRBJ2-1	TRBD2	TGTGCCAGCAGCGGCGGGACTAGCGGGATATTGTTCTTC	CASSGGTSGILFF
few	TRBV5-1	TRBJ1-2	TRBD1	TGCGCCAGCAGCTTGGCAGGGGGATCCGGCTATGGCTACACCTTC	CASSLAGGSGYGYTF
many	TRBV5-1	TRBJ2-2	TRBD1	TGCGCCAGCAGACCCGGGACAGGGATGAACACCGGGGAGCTGTTTTTT	CASRPGTGMNTGELFF
few	TRBV29-1	TRBJ1-3	.	TGCAGCGTTGAAACCGCAATCTCTGGAAACACCATATATTTT	CSVETAISGNTIYF
few	TRBV18	TRBJ1-2	.	TGTGCCAGCTCACCACCGTCGGGGGACTATGGCTACACCTTC	CASSPPSGDYGYTF
few	TRBV27	TRBJ2-5	TRBD1	TGTGCCAGCAGTTTGTTTCCGGGACAGGGGGTAGAGACCCAGTACTTC	CASSLFPGQGVETQYF
few	TRBV10-3	TRBJ1-1	.	TGTGCCACCCGGAAAAACACTGAAGCTTTCTTT	CATRKNTEAFF
.	TRBV10-3	TRBJ2-7	TRBD1	TGTGCCACCCGAAAACTTACCGGGACAGGGGCCAATCGTCTCTACGAGCAGTACTTC	CATRKLTGTGANRLYEQYF
many	TRBV4-1	TRBJ2-2	.	TGCGCCAGCAGCCAGTATGAGACGACCGGGGAGCTGTTTTTT	CASSQYETTGELFF
.	TRBV10-3	TRBJ2-7	.	TGTGCCATGAGAGGGCTAGCTTTC	CAMRGLAF
few	TRBV2	TRBJ2-5	.	TGTGCCAGCAGTGAGTTGAAGTATCAAGAGACCCAGTACTTC	CASSELKYQETQYF
many	TRBV6-5	TRBJ2-1	TRBD2	TGTGCCAGCAGTTTTTTAGCGGGCCTGGAAAATGAGCAGTTCTTC	CASSFLAGLENEQFF
.	TRBV27	TRBJ1-5	.	TGTGCCAGCGGCGACAGCTACTCAAATCAGCCCCAGCATTTT	CASGDSYSNQPQHF
.	TRBV5-1	TRBJ2-1	.	TGCGCCAGCAGCTTGGCCCCCCCAGCAAATGAGCAGTTCTTC	CASSLAPPANEQFF
few	TRBV5-8	TRBJ2-3	TRBD1	TGTGCCAGCAGCTACCGGGACAGCGACCGCACAGATACGCAGTATTTT	CASSYRDSDRTDTQYF
many	TRBV20-1	TRBJ1-6	.	TGCAGTGCTAGAGCCGGGTTAAGCTCCTATAATTCACCCCTCCACTTT	CSARAGLSSYNSPLHF
.	TRBV7-2	TRBJ2-5	.	TGTGCCAGCAGCGGACCGGTGGGAGAGACCCAGTACTTC	CASSGPVGETQYF
few	TRBV29-1	TRBJ2-5	.	TGCAGCGTTGAAGATCTCTACAAGCAAGAGACCCAGTACTTC	CSVEDLYKQETQYF